This section outlines one TCR beta chain sequence together with its context. Its antigen is undetermined. The data were produced by immunoSEQ multiplex PCR, yet TCRdb's version contains in-frame clones alone and is incomplete. The sample lists more than 70,000 clones, 80% to 90% occurring once. This record belongs to a study of T cell responses to AZD1222 COVID-19 vaccine. Study conclusions and caveats: Spike-spanning, vaccine-associated CD4 TCRs were dominant at 160-218 and 743-854. Two doses of AZD1222 preceded a rise in Spike-specific TCR breadth and depth. Sampling that yielded the repertoires occurred only after the peak T cell response.

V was pared by 5 bases and J by 6 bases, with 14 bases between. CDR1 is KGHSH, CDR2 LQKENI, per germline. This CDR3 has 13 residues. The sample here was peripheral blood, taken on day 0 of AZD1222 vaccination. This receptor was obtained from an adult in good health. The rearrangement links TRBV18 to TRBJ2-7; weak D call: TRBD2 (5 bases). CDR3 sequence: CASSASSSTEQYF. CDR3 nucleotides: TGTGCCAGCTCAGCATCTAGCAGCACCGAGCAGTACTTC.